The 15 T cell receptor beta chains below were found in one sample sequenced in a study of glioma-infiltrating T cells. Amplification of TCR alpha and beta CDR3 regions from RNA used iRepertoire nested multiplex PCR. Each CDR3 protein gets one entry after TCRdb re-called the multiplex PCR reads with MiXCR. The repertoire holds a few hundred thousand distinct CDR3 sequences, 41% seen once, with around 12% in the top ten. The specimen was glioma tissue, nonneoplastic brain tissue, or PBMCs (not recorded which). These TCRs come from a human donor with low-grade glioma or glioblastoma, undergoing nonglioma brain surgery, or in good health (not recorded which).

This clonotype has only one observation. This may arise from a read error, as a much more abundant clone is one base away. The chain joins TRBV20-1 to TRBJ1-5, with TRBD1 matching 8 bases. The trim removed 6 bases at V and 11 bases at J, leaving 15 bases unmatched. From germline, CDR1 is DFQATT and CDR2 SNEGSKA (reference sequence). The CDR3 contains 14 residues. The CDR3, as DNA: TGCAGTGCCACCGGACAGGGAGATCACCAGACCCAGCATTTT. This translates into CSATGQGDHQTQHF.

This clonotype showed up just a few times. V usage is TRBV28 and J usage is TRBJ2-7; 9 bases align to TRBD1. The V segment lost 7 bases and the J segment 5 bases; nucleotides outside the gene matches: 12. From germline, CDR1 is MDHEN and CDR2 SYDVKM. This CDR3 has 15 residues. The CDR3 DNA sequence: TGTGCCAGCACCGCACTTGGACAGGGGAGGCACGAGCAGTACTTC. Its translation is CASTALGQGRHEQYF.

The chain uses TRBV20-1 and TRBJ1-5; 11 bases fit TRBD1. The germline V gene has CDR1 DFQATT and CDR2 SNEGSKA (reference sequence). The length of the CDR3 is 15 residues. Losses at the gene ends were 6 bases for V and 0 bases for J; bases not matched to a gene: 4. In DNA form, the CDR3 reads TGCAGTGCAGGACAGGGGGCCAGTAGCAATCAGCCCCAGCATTTT. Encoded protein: CSAGQGASSNQPQHF.

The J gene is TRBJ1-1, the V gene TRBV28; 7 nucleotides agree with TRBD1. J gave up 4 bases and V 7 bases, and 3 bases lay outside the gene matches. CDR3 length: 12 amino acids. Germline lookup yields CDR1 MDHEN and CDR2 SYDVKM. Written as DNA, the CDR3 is TGTGCCAGCAAGACAGGGACCACTGAAGCTTTCTTT. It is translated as CASKTGTTEAFF.

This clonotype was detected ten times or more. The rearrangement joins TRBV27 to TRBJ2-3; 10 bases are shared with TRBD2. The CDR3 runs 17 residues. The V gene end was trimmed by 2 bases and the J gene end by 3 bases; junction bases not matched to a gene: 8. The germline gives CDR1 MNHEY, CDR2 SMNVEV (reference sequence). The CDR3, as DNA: TGTGCCAGCAGTTTAAATTTAATAGCGGGAGGAACAGATACGCAGTATTTT. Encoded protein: CASSLNLIAGGTDTQYF.

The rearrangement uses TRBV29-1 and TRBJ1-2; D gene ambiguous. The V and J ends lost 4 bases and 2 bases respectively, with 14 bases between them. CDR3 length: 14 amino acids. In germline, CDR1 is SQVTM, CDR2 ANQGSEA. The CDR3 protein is CSVVSPEGNYGYTF. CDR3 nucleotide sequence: TGCAGCGTTGTTTCCCCCGAAGGGAACTATGGCTACACCTTC.

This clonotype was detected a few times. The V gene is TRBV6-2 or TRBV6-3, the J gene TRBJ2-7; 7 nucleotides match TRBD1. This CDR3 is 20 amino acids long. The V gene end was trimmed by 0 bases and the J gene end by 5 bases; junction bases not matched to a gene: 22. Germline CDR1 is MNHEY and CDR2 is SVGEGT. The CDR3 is CASSYSPDRITVRGSNEQYF. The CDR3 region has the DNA TGTGCCAGCAGTTACTCCCCGGACAGGATTACGGTTCGAGGGTCCAACGAGCAGTACTTC.

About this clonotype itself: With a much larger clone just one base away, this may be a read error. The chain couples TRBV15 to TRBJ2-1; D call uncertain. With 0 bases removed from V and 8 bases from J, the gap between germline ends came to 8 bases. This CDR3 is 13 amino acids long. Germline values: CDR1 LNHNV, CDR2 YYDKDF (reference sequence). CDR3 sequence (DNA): TGTGCCACCAGCAGAGAAAATGTAGATGAGCAGTTCTTC. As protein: CATSRENVDEQFF.

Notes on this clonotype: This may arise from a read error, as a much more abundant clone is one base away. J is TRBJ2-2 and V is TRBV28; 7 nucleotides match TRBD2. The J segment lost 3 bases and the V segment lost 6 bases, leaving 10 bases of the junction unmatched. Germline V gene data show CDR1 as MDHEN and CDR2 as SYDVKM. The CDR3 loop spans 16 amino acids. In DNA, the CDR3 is TGTGCCAGCAGCCACCACGCGGGAGTGGACACCGGGGAGCTGTTTTTT. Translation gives CASSHHAGVDTGELFF.

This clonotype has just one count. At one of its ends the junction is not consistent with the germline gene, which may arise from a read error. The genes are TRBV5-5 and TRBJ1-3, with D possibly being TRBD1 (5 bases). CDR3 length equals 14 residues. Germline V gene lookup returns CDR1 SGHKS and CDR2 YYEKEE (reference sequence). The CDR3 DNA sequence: TGCGCCAGCAGCTCCGGGGCCATAGGAGACACCATATATTTT. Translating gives CASSSGAIGDTIYF.

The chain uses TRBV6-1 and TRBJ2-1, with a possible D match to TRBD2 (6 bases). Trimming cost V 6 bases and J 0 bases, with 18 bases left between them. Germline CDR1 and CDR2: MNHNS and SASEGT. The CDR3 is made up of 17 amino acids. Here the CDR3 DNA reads TGTGCCAGCAGAGGTCCAGGGCGGGATAGCTCCTACAATGAGCAGTTCTTC. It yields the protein CASRGPGRDSSYNEQFF.

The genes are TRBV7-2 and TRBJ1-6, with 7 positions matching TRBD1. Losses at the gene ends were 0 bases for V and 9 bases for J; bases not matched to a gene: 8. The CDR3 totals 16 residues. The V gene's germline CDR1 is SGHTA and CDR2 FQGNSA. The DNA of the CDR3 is TGTGCCAGCAGCTTAGCGTCGGCAGGGGGAGGTTCACCCCTCCACTTT. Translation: CASSLASAGGGSPLHF.

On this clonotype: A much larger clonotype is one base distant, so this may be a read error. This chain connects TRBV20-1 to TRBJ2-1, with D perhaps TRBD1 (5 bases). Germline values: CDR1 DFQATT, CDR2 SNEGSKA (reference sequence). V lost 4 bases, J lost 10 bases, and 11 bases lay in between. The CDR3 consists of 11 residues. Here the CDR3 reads CSAMRQYEQFF. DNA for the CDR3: TGCAGTGCTATGCGACAGTACGAGCAGTTCTTC.

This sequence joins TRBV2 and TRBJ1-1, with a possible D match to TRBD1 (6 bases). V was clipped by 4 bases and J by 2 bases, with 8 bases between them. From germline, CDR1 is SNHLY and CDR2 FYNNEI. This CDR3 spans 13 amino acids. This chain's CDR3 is CASSGDINTEAFF. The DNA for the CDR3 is TGTGCCAGCAGTGGGGACATTAACACTGAAGCTTTCTTT.

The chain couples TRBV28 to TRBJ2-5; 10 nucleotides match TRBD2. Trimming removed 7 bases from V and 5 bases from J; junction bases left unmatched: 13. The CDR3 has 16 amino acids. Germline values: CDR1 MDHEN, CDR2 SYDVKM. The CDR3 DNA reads TGTGCCAGCACCCCACTAGCGGGAAATAGTCGGGAGACCCAGTACTTC. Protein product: CASTPLAGNSRETQYF.